Shown below are 5 T cell receptor beta chains from a single sample sequenced in a study of patients and donors after allogeneic stem cell transplantation. Each CDR3 protein gets one entry after TCRdb re-called the RT-PCR reads with MiXCR. The sample lists about 160,000 distinct CDR3 sequences, approximately 30% occurring once. Input material: blood, either unsorted or a sorted T cell fraction (not recorded which). These receptors originate from a human donor who was either an allogeneic HSCT recipient or a stem cell or donor lymphocyte infusion donor (not recorded which). It is not recorded whose cells these are; they may come from a transplant donor.

The rearrangement joins TRBV28 to TRBJ1-1, with 7 bases lining up with TRBD1. CDR1 MDHEN and CDR2 SYDVKM come from the germline V gene. V lost 5 bases, J lost 4 bases, and 4 bases stayed unmatched. This CDR3 has 13 residues. The CDR3 DNA reads as TGTGCCAGCAGTGTACAGGGGATCACTGAAGCTTTCTTT. Protein sequence: CASSVQGITEAFF.

This clonotype occurred a few times. The chain carries TRBV10-3 and TRBJ2-5; weak D call: TRBD2 (5 bases). The CDR3 is 16 residues long. With 5 bases removed from V and 0 bases from J, the gap between germline ends came to 16 bases. In germline, CDR1 is ENHRY, CDR2 SYGVKD. CDR3 sequence: CAISSPQTGYQETQYF. The CDR3 DNA reads TGTGCCATCAGTTCTCCGCAGACGGGGTACCAAGAGACCCAGTACTTC.

Ten or more counts support this clonotype. This chain uses TRBV15 with TRBJ1-4; weak D call: TRBD1 (5 bases). V lost 1 base and J 8 bases, leaving 11 bases between the germline ends. There are 14 residues in the CDR3. Looked up from germline, CDR1 is LNHNV and CDR2 is YYDKDF (reference sequence). CDR3 residues: CATSRVFQGEKLFF. CDR3 DNA sequence: TGTGCCACCAGCAGAGTTTTCCAGGGAGAAAAACTGTTTTTT.

In its sample, this clonotype was seen many times. The chain links TRBV5-1 to TRBJ1-2; D possibly corresponds to TRBD1 (6 bases). The CDR3 contains 14 residues. Germline V gives CDR1 SGHRS, CDR2 YFSETQ. Trimming stripped 3 bases from V and 4 bases from J, with 13 bases between. The CDR3 DNA follows: TGCGCCAGCAGCTCTAGGGGGGGCGGCTATGGCTACACCTTC. Translating gives CASSSRGGGYGYTF.

This clonotype was counted between two and nine times. For the CDR3, the DNA is TGTGCCAGCAGCAAAAAGACCAACTTGAACACTGAAGCTTTCTTT. Its protein is CASSKKTNLNTEAFF. The chain is built from TRBV21-1 and TRBJ1-1. TRBV21-1 is a listed pseudogene. This CDR3 comprises 15 residues.